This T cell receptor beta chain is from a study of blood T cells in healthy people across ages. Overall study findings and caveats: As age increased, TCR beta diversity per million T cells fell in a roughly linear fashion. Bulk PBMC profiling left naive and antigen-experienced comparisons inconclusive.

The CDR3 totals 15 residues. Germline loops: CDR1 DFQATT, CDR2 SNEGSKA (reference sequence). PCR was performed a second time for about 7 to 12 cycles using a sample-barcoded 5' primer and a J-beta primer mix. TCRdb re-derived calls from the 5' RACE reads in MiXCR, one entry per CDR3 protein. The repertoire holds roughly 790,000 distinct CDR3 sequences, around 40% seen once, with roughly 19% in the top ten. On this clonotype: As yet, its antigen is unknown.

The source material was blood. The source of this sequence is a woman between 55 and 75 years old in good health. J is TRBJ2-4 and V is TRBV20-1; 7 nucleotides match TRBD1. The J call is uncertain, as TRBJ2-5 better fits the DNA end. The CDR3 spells CSAPPLTGFEETQYF. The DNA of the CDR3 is TGCAGTGCTCCTCCCCTGACAGGGTTTGAGGAGACCCAGTACTTC.